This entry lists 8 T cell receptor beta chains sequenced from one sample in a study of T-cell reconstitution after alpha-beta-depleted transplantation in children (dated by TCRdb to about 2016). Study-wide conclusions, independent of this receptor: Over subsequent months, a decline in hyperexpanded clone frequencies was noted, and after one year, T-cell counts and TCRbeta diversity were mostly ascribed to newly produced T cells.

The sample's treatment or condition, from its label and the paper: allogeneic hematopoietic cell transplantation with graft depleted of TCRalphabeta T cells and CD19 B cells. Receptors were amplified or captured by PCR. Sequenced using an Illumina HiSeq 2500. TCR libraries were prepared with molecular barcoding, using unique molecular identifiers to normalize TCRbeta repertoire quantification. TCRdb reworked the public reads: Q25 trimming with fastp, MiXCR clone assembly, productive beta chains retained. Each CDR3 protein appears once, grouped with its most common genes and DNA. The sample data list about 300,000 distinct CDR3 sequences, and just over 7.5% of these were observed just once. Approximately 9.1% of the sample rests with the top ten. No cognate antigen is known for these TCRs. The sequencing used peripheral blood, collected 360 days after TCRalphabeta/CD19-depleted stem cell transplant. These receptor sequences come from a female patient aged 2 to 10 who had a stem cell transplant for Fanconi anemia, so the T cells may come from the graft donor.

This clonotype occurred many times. The DNA of the CDR3 is TGTGCCAGCAGAGCTGAAAGGGATCAGCCCCAGCATTTT. Its protein is CASRAERDQPQHF. J is TRBJ1-5 and V is TRBV27; no clear D. Trimming took 6 bases from V and 5 from J, leaving 11 bases between them. Germline CDR1 reads MNHEY; CDR2 reads SMNVEV (reference sequence). The CDR3 loop spans 13 amino acids.

CDR3 residues: CARIRGAPEETQYF. CDR3 in DNA: TGTGCCAGGATCCGGGGGGCGCCGGAAGAGACCCAGTACTTC. The rearrangement uses TRBV7-3 and TRBJ2-5, with D tentatively TRBD2 (7 bases). The CDR3 consists of 14 residues. V lost 9 bases, J lost 3 bases, and 17 bases lay in between. Per germline, CDR1 SGHTA and CDR2 FQGTGA.

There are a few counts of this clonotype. The DNA of the CDR3 is TGTGCCAGCAGATCGACGCCCGGACAGGGGGAAGGTGTAGCGCAGTATTTT. Translating it yields CASRSTPGQGEGVAQYF. This chain links TRBV7-9 with TRBJ2-3; 10 nucleotides align to TRBD1. The CDR3 consists of 17 residues. CDR1 is SEHNR, CDR2 FQNEAQ, per germline (reference sequence). J lost 10 bases, V lost 6 bases, and 19 bases had no gene match.

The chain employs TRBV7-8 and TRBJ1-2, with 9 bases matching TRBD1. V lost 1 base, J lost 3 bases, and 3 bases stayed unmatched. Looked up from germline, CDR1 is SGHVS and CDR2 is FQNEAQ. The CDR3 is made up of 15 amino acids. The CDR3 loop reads CASSLEQGAHYGYTF. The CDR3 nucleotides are TGTGCCAGCAGCTTAGAACAGGGGGCCCACTATGGCTACACCTTC.

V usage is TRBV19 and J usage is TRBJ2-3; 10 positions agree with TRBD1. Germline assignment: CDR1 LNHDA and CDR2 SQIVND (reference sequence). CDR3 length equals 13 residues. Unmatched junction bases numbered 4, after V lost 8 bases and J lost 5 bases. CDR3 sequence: CASDRTGGDTQYF. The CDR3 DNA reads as TGTGCCAGTGATAGGACAGGGGGAGATACGCAGTATTTT.

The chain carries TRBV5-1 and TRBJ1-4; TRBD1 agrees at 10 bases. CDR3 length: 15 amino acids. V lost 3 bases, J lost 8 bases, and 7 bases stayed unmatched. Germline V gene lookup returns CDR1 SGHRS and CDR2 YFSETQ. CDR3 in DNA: TGCGCCAGCAGCTGGACGGGGACAGGGGTGGAAAAACTGTTTTTT. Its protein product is CASSWTGTGVEKLFF.

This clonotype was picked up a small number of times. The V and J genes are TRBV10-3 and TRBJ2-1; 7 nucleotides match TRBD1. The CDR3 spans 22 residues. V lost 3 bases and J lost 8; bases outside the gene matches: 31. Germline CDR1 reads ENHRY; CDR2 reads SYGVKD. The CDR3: CAISDLGQARMTPVPPRDEQFF. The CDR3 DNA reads TGTGCCATCAGTGACCTTGGACAGGCTCGCATGACCCCGGTCCCCCCGAGGGATGAGCAGTTCTTC.

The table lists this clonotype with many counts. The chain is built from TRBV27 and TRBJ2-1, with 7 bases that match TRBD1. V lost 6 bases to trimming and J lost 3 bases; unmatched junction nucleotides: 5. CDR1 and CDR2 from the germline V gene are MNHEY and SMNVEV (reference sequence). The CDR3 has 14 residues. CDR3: CASRPGQYYNEQFF. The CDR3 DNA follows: TGTGCCAGCAGACCGGGACAGTACTACAATGAGCAGTTCTTC.